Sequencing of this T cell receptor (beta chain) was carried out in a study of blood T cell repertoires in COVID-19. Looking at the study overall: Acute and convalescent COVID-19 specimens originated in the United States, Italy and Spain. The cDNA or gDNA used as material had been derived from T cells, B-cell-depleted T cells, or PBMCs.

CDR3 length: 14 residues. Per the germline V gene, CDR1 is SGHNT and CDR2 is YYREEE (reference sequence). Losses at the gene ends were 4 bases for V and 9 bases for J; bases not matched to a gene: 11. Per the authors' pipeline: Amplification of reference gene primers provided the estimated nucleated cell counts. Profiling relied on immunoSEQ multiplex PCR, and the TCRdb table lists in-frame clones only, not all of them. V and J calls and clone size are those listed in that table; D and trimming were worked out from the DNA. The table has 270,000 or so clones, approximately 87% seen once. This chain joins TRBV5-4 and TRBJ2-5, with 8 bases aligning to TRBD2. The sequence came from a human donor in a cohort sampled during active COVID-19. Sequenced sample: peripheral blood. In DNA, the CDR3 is TGTGCCAGCAGCACACAAAGCGGGGGTGCGGCCCAGTACTTC. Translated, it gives CASSTQSGGAAQYF.